This T cell receptor (beta chain) appears in the sequencing data of a study of CXCR3-negative and CXCR3-positive naive CD8 T cells. The CDR3 has 16 residues. CDR1 and CDR2 (germline): MDHEN, SYDVKM. CD45RO-CCR7+CD27+CD95- cells counted as naive CD8+ T cells. A word on this clonotype: Antigen: not known.

With UMI labels, 5' RACE was used to prepare the TRB cDNA libraries. From the 5' RACE reads, TCRdb lists one entry per CDR3 protein and no DNA. The specimen's table records over 95,000 distinct CDR3 sequences. Regarding the study as a whole: For CXCR3-positive naive cells, TRB CDR3s were more hydrophobic than those of CXCR3-negative naive cells. Relative to memory CD8+ cells, whose diversity was much lower, both naive subsets had comparably high diversity. TRB CDR3 properties were used to infer TCR strength, and surface CD5 was comparable between naive subsets.

The receptor's source is a human donor in good health. Some clones in this sample may be carry-over from other donors' samples. V is TRBV28 and J is TRBJ2-1; TCRdb picks TRBD2, but there is no DNA to check that call. Sequencing was performed on naive CXCR3+ CD8+ T cells from blood. Described subset: CD45RO-CCR7+CD27+CD95- naive CD8+ T cells expressing CXCR3 (TNR3+). The CDR3 reads CASSFLTSGGYNEQFF. Based on the CDR3 plus reference TRBV28 and TRBJ2-1, the full variable domain is DVKVTQSSRYLVKRTGEKVFLECVQDMDHENMFWYRQDPGLGLRLIYFSYDVKMKEKGDIPEGYSVSREKKERFSLILESASTNQTSMYLCASSFLTSGGYNEQFFGPGTRLTVL.